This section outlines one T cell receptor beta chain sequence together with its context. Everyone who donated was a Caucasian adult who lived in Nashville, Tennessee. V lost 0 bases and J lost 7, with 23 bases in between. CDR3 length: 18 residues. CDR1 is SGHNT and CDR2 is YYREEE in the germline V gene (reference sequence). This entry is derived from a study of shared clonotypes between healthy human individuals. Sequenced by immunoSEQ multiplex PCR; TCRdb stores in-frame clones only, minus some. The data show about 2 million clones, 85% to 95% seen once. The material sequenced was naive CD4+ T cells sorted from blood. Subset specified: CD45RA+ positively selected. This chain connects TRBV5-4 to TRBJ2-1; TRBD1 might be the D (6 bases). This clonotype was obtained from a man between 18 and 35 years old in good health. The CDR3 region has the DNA TGTGCCAGCAGCTTGGCCCCCCGTGGGGGCTGGGGGAGTAATGAGCAGTTCTTC. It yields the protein CASSLAPRGGWGSNEQFF.